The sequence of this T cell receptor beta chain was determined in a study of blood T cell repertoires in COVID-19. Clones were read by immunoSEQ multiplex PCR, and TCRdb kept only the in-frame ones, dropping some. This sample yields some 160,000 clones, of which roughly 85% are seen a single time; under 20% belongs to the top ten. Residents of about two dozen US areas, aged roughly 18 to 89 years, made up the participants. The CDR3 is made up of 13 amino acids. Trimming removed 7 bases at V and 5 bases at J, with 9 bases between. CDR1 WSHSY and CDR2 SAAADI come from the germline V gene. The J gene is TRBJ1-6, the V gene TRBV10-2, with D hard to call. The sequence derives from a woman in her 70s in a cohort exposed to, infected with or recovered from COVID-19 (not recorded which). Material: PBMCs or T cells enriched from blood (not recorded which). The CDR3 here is CASTPQHNSPLHF. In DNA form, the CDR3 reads TGCGCCAGCACGCCACAGCATAATTCACCCCTCCACTTT.